This T cell receptor beta chain was sequenced for a study of shared clonotypes between healthy human individuals (TCRdb year 2020). For the study in its entirety: The cohort included a few men and two women between 18 and 49 years of age. Per donor, three plates each were used for CD4 naive and CD4 memory, two for CD8 naive, and one for CD8 memory. Blood TCR repertoires of roughly 5 healthy adults were deeply sequenced to estimate repertoire size and the extent of clonotype sharing between individuals. To increase sequencing depth and limit assay-specific biases, different laboratories used diverse techniques to prepare libraries and sequence TCR repertoires. Between about 0.8 and 9.5 billion PBMCs per donor were obtained by leukapheresis. The investigation overall reported the following: Compared with non-shared clonotypes, the clonotypes found in all four sorted-subset donors had higher generation probabilities. Sampling was limited to blood, and TCR repertoires in tissue likely differ from TCR repertoires in blood. Pairwise subsampling indicated that sequencing depth was expected to affect the degree of clonotype sharing among donors. Sharing across several donors was observed for 4.5% to 6.5% of naive CD4, 3% to 3.5% of naive CD8, 2% to 2.5% of memory CD4, and about 0.38% of memory CD8 clonotypes. Because the study included only a small number of donors, the genetic and exposure-history diversity represented was limited. Naive subsets generally had larger estimated clonotype richness than memory subsets. Even with the large sequencing depth, rarefaction of the sorted-subset datasets indicated that sequencing was incomplete.

TCR CDR3 regions were amplified from genomic DNA by multiplex PCR using the deep immunoSEQ assay. Extracted genomic DNA from each cell subset was distributed evenly across all wells of several immunoSEQ 96-well plates, and each plate was treated as a replicate. For sorted subsets, each replicate PCR was loaded with 200 ng genomic DNA, equivalent to 25,000 to 35,000 T cell genomes. Purified libraries were quantified with a Qubit 3.0 fluorometer, sized on a Bioanalyzer 2100, and re-quantified with the KAPA Library Quantification kit. A separate single-read 150-cycle Illumina NextSeq 550 flow cell was used to sequence each immunoSEQ 96-well plate. Under the source paper's analysis protocol: Because the immunoSEQ output included only junctional sequences and no quality scores, the filtering could not be the same as the filtering used for full-length reads. Sequences were annotated with PyIR, a Python wrapper for IgBLAST v1.9, and V/J genes and CDR3 were assigned using IMGT germline references. Reads were filtered out if the reads had weak V/J assignments (E-value above 1e-6), no CDR3, stop codons, out-of-frame junctions, or ambiguous translated residues. V3J clonotypes were defined as sequences sharing the same inferred V gene, J gene, and CDR3 amino acid sequence. Percentage overlap between repertoires was computed as shared unique clonotypes divided by the size of the smaller repertoire. Richness of each repertoire was evaluated using RTK rarefaction, the Chao1 estimator, and Recon v2.1 estimates of unobserved clonotypes. For all TCRbeta clonotypes obtained by the gDNA method from a handful of donors, generation probabilities were computed with OLGA. Here the immuneACCESS table is served through TCRdb, limited to in-frame sequences with V and J called. Missing clones are a known gap in these copies; in checked studies unresolved V genes cover under half, and the rest lacks a known reason. V and J calls plus clone size are reproduced from that table; the DNA served to infer D and trimming. Within this sample are a few million clones, with more than 90% of them counted one time only. Around 0.14% of the sample is in the top ten clones.

The donors were healthy, HIV-negative adults with no recently reported acute infections or vaccinations. Every donor was a Caucasian adult living in Nashville, Tennessee, USA. CD4+ T cells were enriched by magnetic negative selection, after which naive cells were positively selected on CD45RA and the negative fraction was taken as the memory subset. Blood was obtained by leukapheresis, after which PBMCs were separated by Ficoll-Histopaque density gradient centrifugation and cryopreserved in liquid nitrogen vapor phase. Analytical flow cytometry was used to check the purity and quantity of every magnetically sorted T cell population. Genomic DNA was isolated from every sorted fraction and measured by UV absorbance on a Nanodrop 2000c. Spanning cysteine to phenylalanine, the CDR3 consists of 11 amino acids. CDR3 DNA is the only sequence kept; it has 33 bases, read in frame from the first base. Trimming at the junction amounts to 4 bases on V and 11 bases on J, and the germline ends lie 9 bases apart. Reading the germline V gene (reference sequence) gives CDR1 LNHDA and CDR2 SQIVND.

Concerning this clone: The antigen it recognizes is unknown. No base quality information exists; no much larger clone differs at one position.

The TCR sequence derives from a man younger than 35 in good health. Sequenced: naive CD4+ T cells sorted from blood. This specimen's cell subset or site label, per the study, means: CD45RA+ positively selected. The receptor chain draws on TRBV19 and TRBJ2-1, with no confidently assigned D gene. The DNA sequence is TGTGCCAGTAGTACCGTCGGTAAGCAGTTCTTC. Protein translation: CASSTVGKQFF.